Included here is one TCR beta chain sequence, with context. What it binds is unknown. Other DNA sequences in the sample encode the same CDR3. Over several immunoSEQ plates, each subset's genomic DNA was distributed in even portions. The table came from immunoSEQ multiplex PCR; TCRdb's copy has only in-frame clones and leaves some out. The sample records about half a million clones, roughly four fifths being singletons. The entry originates in a study of shared clonotypes between healthy human individuals. Whole-study results and caveats: Owing to a small donor count, the genetic and exposure-history diversity represented was limited.

There were no recent acute infections or vaccinations among the donors, who were healthy HIV-negative adults. CDR3 length equals 12 residues. Trimming took 2 bases from V and 1 from J, leaving 2 bases between them. The germline CDR1 and CDR2 sequences are SGHAT and FQNNGV. The chain recombines TRBV11-2 with TRBJ1-1; D not resolved. This clonotype was sampled from a woman aged 40-49 years in good health. Some clones in this sample may be carry-over from other donors' samples. Sequencing used PBMCs. The CDR3 is CASSLSNTEAFF. Written as DNA, the CDR3 is TGTGCCAGCAGCTTATCGAACACTGAAGCTTTCTTT.